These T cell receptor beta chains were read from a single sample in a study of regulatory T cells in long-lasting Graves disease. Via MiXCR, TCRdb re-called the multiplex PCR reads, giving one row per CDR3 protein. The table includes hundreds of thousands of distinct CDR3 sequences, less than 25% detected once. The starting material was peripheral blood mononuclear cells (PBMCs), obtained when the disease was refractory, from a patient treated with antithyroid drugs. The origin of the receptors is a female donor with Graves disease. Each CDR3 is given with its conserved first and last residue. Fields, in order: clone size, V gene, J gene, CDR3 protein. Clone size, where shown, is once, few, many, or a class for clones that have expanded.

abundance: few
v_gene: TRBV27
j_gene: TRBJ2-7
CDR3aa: CASSFPYPFLGTTPYEQYF

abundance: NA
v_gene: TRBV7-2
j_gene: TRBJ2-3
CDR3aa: CASSFWVAGGADTQYF

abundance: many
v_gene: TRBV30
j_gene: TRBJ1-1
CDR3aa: CAWSGQGGTEAFF

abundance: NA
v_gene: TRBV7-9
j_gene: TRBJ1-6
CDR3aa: CASSLEGNNSPLHF

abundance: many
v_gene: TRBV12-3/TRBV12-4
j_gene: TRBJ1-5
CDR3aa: CASSLVSGADEYQPQHF

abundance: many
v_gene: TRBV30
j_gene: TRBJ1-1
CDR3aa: CAWRRQGPGNTEAFF

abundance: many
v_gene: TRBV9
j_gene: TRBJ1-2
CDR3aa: CASSASGGRYGYTF

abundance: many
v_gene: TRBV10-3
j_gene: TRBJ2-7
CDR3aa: CAISDIENEQYF

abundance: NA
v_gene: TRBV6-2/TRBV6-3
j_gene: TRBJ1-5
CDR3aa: CASSYGSVQPQHF

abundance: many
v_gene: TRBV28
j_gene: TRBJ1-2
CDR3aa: CASRGDAGYTF

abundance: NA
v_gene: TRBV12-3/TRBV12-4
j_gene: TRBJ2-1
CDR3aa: CASSSGLAGAYNEQFF

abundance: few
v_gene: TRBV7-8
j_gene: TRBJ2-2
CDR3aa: CASRSRVGTGELFF

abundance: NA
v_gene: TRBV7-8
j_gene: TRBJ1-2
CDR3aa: CASSLVKGHGYTF

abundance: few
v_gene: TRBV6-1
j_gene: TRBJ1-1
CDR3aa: CASCDSLNTEAFF

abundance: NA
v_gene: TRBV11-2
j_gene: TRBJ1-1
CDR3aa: CASSLNIRPALKPNTEAFF

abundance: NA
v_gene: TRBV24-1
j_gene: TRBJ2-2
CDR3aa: CATSATSGELFF

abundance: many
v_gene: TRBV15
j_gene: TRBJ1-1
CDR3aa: CATSGAGGVLTEAFF

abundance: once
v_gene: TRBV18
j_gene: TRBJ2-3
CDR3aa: CASSRLARSTDTQYF

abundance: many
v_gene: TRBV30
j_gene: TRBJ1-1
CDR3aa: CAWSSRMINTEAFF

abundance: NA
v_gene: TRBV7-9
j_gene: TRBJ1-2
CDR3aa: CATFGRRIGADYGYTF

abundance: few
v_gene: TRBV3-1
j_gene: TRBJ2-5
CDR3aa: CASSQGTSGMVTQETQYF

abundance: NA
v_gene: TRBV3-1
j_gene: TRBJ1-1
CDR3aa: CASSQGRTGGGMNTEAFF

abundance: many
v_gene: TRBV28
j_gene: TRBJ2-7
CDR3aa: CASSTIYEQYF

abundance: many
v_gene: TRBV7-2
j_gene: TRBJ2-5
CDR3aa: CASSRTAGLQETQYF

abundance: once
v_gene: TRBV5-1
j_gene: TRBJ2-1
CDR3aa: CASSLASEQFF

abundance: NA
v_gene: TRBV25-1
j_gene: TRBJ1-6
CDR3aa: CASRKDRVNSPLHF

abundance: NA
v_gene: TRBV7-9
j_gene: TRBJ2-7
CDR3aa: CASSSLALRYEQYF

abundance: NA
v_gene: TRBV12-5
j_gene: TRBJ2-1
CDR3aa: CASGGGTGSDEQFF